The 15 T cell receptor beta chains below come from one sample, sequenced in a study of early T cells in non-severe SARS-CoV-2 infection. TCRdb recomputed calls from the 5' RACE reads with MiXCR, one row per CDR3 protein. The profile shows around 70,000 distinct CDR3 sequences, about 12% of them singletons. Sequenced: whole blood. The source of these receptors is an adult who was a healthcare worker with PCR-confirmed SARS-CoV-2 infection or an uninfected control (not recorded which).

The chain uses TRBV7-9 and TRBJ2-5, with 8 nucleotides matching TRBD2. Trimming removed 4 bases from V and 0 bases from J; junction bases left unmatched: 7. Germline CDR1 and CDR2: SEHNR and FQNEAQ (reference sequence). The CDR3 has 16 amino acids. The CDR3 DNA reads as TGTGCCAGCAGCTCCGGTGGCGGGAGGAACCAAGAGACCCAGTACTTC. Amino acid sequence: CASSSGGGRNQETQYF.

Ten or more counts support this clonotype. This rearrangement joins TRBV5-4 to TRBJ2-3, with 12 bases identical to TRBD2. Trimming cost V 1 base and J 6 bases; bases outside gene matches: 6. The CDR3 is 16 residues long. Germline loops: CDR1 SGHNT, CDR2 YYREEE (reference sequence). CDR3 residues: CASSLWLAGGEDTQYF. CDR3 DNA sequence: TGTGCCAGCAGCTTGTGGCTAGCGGGAGGGGAGGATACGCAGTATTTT.

The table lists this clonotype with many counts. The DNA for the CDR3 is TGTGCCAGCAGCCCCGGGACAGGGGTTTACAATGAGCAGTTCTTC. It yields the protein CASSPGTGVYNEQFF. The chain carries TRBV3-1 and TRBJ2-1, with 10 bases aligning to TRBD1. CDR1 LGHDT and CDR2 YNNKEL come from the germline V gene (reference sequence). The CDR3 has 15 amino acids. The V gene end was trimmed by 4 bases and the J gene end by 4 bases; junction bases not matched to a gene: 4.

This clonotype appeared many times. The rearrangement joins TRBV7-6 to TRBJ2-1; no definite D call. V gave up 5 bases and J gave up 3 bases, with 8 bases separating them. This CDR3 is built from 13 residues. Germline CDR1 reads SGHVS; CDR2 reads FNYEAQ. This CDR3 reads CASSETNYNEQFF. CDR3 bases: TGTGCCAGCAGCGAGACGAACTACAATGAGCAGTTCTTC.

V is TRBV6-2 or TRBV6-3 and J is TRBJ2-4; tentatively, D is TRBD1 (6 bases). The CDR3 runs 15 residues. Trimming removed 3 bases from V and 6 bases from J, with 15 bases in between. Per germline, CDR1 MNHEY and CDR2 SVGEGT. The CDR3 nucleotides are TGTGCCAGCAGTTATTTAGGCGGACAGATAAACATTCAGTACTTC. Translation: CASSYLGGQINIQYF.

This clonotype was counted only a few times. The J gene is TRBJ2-2, the V gene TRBV28; D is possibly TRBD2 (6 bases). This CDR3 has 16 residues. V was clipped by 5 bases and J by 0 bases, with 13 bases between them. Germline V gene lookup returns CDR1 MDHEN and CDR2 SYDVKM. CDR3 in DNA: TGTGCCAGCAGTGTACCTGCGGGGTCGAACACCGGGGAGCTGTTTTTT. Protein sequence: CASSVPAGSNTGELFF.

This clonotype showed up many times. V gene TRBV2 combines with J gene TRBJ2-4, with 14 bases lining up with TRBD2. The CDR3 is made up of 14 amino acids. Germline V gene lookup returns CDR1 SNHLY and CDR2 FYNNEI. Germline trimming cut 7 bases from V and 6 bases from J; bases unmatched to any gene: 2. The CDR3 nucleotides read TGTGCCAGCAAGGGACTAGCGGGAGTAAACATTCAGTACTTC. This encodes CASKGLAGVNIQYF.

This clonotype was recorded a few times. This rearrangement joins TRBV3-1 to TRBJ2-4; D might be TRBD1 (6 bases). The CDR3 sequence is 16 residues long. The germline V and J ends were trimmed by 0 bases and 3 bases, with 12 bases remaining between them. The germline CDR1 and CDR2 sequences are LGHDT and YNNKEL (reference sequence). CDR3 DNA sequence: TGTGCCAGCAGCCAAGAGGGCAGGGGAATCAAAAACATTCAGTACTTC. Translation gives CASSQEGRGIKNIQYF.

The chain links TRBV9 to TRBJ2-2, with D hard to call. CDR1 is SGDLS and CDR2 is YYNGEE in the germline V gene. Trimming stripped 6 bases from V and 1 base from J, with 7 bases between. The CDR3 length is 13 residues. In DNA form, the CDR3 reads TGTGCCAGCAAAGGACGGAACACCGGGGAGCTGTTTTTT. This translates into CASKGRNTGELFF. Filled out from reference TRBV9 and TRBJ2-2, the complete variable domain reads DSGVTQTPKHLITATGQRVTLRCSPRSGDLSVYWYQQSLDQGLQFLIQYYNGEERAKGNILERFSAQQFPDLHSELNLSSLELGDSALYFCASKGRNTGELFFGEGSRLTVL.

This clonotype was counted many times. The chain joins TRBV20-1 to TRBJ2-3, with D perhaps TRBD2 (7 bases). V was pared by 2 bases and J by 4 bases, with 16 bases between. The CDR3 has 15 residues. CDR1 is DFQATT and CDR2 is SNEGSKA in the germline V gene (reference sequence). CDR3 sequence: CSARKIGGGPDTQYF. The CDR3 region has the DNA TGCAGTGCTAGAAAGATTGGCGGGGGCCCAGATACGCAGTATTTT.

The chain joins TRBV3-1 to TRBJ2-3; 11 nucleotides line up with TRBD2. Germline trimming cut 1 base from V and 6 bases from J; bases unmatched to any gene: 3. The CDR3 sequence is 15 residues long. Germline assignment: CDR1 LGHDT and CDR2 YNNKEL (reference sequence). The CDR3 bases are TGTGCCAGCAGCCAAGGAGTAGCGGGAGGGGATACGCAGTATTTT. This codes for CASSQGVAGGDTQYF.

This clonotype was detected ten times or more. The genes are TRBV7-2 and TRBJ2-5; 7 nucleotides agree with TRBD2. CDR3 length: 15 amino acids. Germline values: CDR1 SGHTA, CDR2 FQGNSA. The trim removed 7 bases at V and 5 bases at J, leaving 13 bases unmatched. CDR3 sequence (DNA): TGTGCCAGCACCCCCCCGGGGGGAGAAGGGGAGACCCAGTACTTC. It encodes CASTPPGGEGETQYF.

In its sample, this clonotype was seen a few times. This sequence joins TRBV9 and TRBJ2-5, with 8 bases fitting TRBD2. V lost 3 bases, J lost 1 base, and 2 bases stayed unmatched. CDR1 SGDLS and CDR2 YYNGEE come from the germline V gene. There are 14 residues in the CDR3. In nucleotides, the CDR3 is TGTGCCAGCAGCGCCGGGGGGGTCCAAGAGACCCAGTACTTC. Its protein is CASSAGGVQETQYF.

This clonotype was seen at least ten times. This rearrangement joins TRBV29-1 to TRBJ1-3, with 8 bases matching TRBD1. The CDR3 covers 12 residues. From germline, CDR1 is SQVTM and CDR2 ANQGSEA. The junction had 3 bases not matched to a gene; V was cut back by 3 bases and J by 8 bases. The CDR3 sequence is CSVDQGADTIYF. The CDR3 bases are TGCAGCGTTGACCAGGGGGCCGACACCATATATTTT.

Many counts were recorded for this clonotype. V and J are TRBV28 and TRBJ2-1; D gene unclear. The CDR3 loop spans 13 amino acids. CDR1 and CDR2 from the germline V gene are MDHEN and SYDVKM. V was clipped by 5 bases and J by 0 bases, with 5 bases between them. CDR3 region: CASSKSSYNEQFF. In DNA, the CDR3 is TGTGCCAGCAGTAAAAGCTCCTACAATGAGCAGTTCTTC.